These 10 T cell receptor beta chains originate from one sample sequenced in a study of T cell responses to AZD1222 COVID-19 vaccine. Measured with immunoSEQ multiplex PCR; TCRdb has only the in-frame clones, and not every one. The sample has some 170,000 clones; more than 90% are singletons. Here the sequenced sample was peripheral blood, taken on day 0 of AZD1222 vaccination. These receptors all come from an adult in good health.

The chain employs TRBV7-9 and TRBJ2-3; TRBD1 agrees at 9 bases. The CDR3 has 15 amino acids. The V gene's germline CDR1 is SEHNR and CDR2 FQNEAQ (reference sequence). Trimming took 5 bases from V and 1 from J; bases not matched to a gene: 4. The CDR3 loop reads CASSPGTGRTDTQYF. CDR3 bases: TGTGCCAGCAGCCCCGGGACAGGGCGCACAGATACGCAGTATTTT.

This chain links TRBV11-2 with TRBJ2-1; D is undetermined. The V gene's germline CDR1 is SGHAT and CDR2 FQNNGV. The CDR3 extends over 14 amino acids. Trimming removed 5 bases at V and 3 bases at J, with 11 bases between. The CDR3 region is CASSPIMGYNEQFF. The DNA of the CDR3 is TGTGCCAGCAGCCCTATTATGGGCTACAATGAGCAGTTCTTC.

This chain connects TRBV2 to TRBJ1-2, with 9 bases fitting TRBD1. The ends lost 7 bases at V and 7 bases at J; junction bases unmatched: 10. The CDR3 is 14 residues long. Germline V lookup: CDR1 SNHLY, CDR2 FYNNEI. The CDR3 bases are TGTGCCAGCACTACAGGGGGCGCTGATCGTGGCTACACCTTC. Protein: CASTTGGADRGYTF.

The CDR3 DNA reads as TGCGCCAGCAGCTTATCGGGCAGGGGGAGGTCACCCCTCCACTTT. This encodes CASSLSGRGRSPLHF. The rearrangement uses TRBV5-1 and TRBJ1-6; 7 bases are shared with TRBD1. With V trimmed by 2 bases and J by 10 bases, 9 bases remained unmatched. Germline CDR1 SGHRS, CDR2 YFSETQ. This CDR3 has 15 residues.

The chain combines TRBV3-1 (or the pseudogene TRBV3-2) with TRBJ2-3, with TRBD2 matching over 9 bases. The J segment lost 2 bases and the V segment lost 4 bases, leaving 7 bases of the junction unmatched. Germline V gene data show CDR1 as LGHDT and CDR2 as YNNKEL (reference sequence). This CDR3 is built from 16 residues. The CDR3 reads CASSPRLAENTDTQYF. The CDR3 DNA reads TGTGCCAGCAGCCCACGACTAGCGGAGAACACAGATACGCAGTATTTT.

The rearrangement uses TRBV9 and TRBJ2-7; TRBD2 matches 9 bases. V was clipped by 0 bases and J by 8 bases; unmatched bases: 18. This CDR3 contains 18 residues. Germline lookup yields CDR1 SGDLS and CDR2 YYNGEE. CDR3 loop: CASSVGSRGTSTNQKQYF. CDR3 nucleotide sequence: TGTGCCAGCAGCGTAGGTAGTCGAGGGACTAGCACCAATCAGAAGCAGTACTTC.

The J gene is TRBJ2-1, the V gene TRBV6-5; unclear D gene. The V and J ends lost 7 bases and 4 bases respectively, with 5 bases between them. The CDR3 contains 11 residues. The germline gives CDR1 MNHEY, CDR2 SVGAGI. In DNA form, the CDR3 reads TGTGCCAGCACCCAGTACAATGAGCAGTTCTTC. Its translation: CASTQYNEQFF.

This rearrangement joins TRBV27 to TRBJ2-5; D might be TRBD2 (5 bases). Trimming took off 4 bases at V and 5 bases at J, with 11 bases between the two ends. The CDR3 is made up of 13 amino acids. Germline lookup yields CDR1 MNHEY and CDR2 SMNVEV (reference sequence). The CDR3 DNA reads TGTGCCAGCAGTTCGGCCCCGGGGGAGACCCAGTACTTC. Translation gives CASSSAPGETQYF.

This clone has a handful of counts. The chain links TRBV5-1 to TRBJ2-7, with D perhaps matching TRBD1 or TRBD2 (5 bases each). The germline V gene has CDR1 SGHRS and CDR2 YFSETQ. V lost 2 bases and J lost 6, with 15 bases in between. This CDR3 region has 14 residues. The CDR3 DNA reads TGCGCCAGCAGCTTCCCAGGGACCCATCCCGAGCAGTACTTC. Translated, it gives CASSFPGTHPEQYF.

The gene calls are TRBV5-5 and TRBJ2-5; tentatively, D is TRBD1 (5 bases). Germline V lookup: CDR1 SGHKS, CDR2 YYEKEE (reference sequence). V lost 0 bases and J 3 bases, leaving 6 bases between the germline ends. The CDR3 is made up of 13 amino acids. CDR3 amino acids: CASSLGREETQYF. For the CDR3, the DNA is TGTGCCAGCAGCTTGGGCAGGGAAGAGACCCAGTACTTC.